Reported below is one T cell receptor (beta chain). What it binds is not known. Sequenced by immunoSEQ multiplex PCR; TCRdb stores in-frame clones only, minus some. In the table there are about 160,000 clones, roughly nine tenths of which are singletons. The record originates from a study of cytomegalovirus exposure and HLA in healthy donors. In the study overall: In a later analysis, it was reported that the 110 or so validation repertoires had been produced on the same platform as the 700 or so repertoires belonging to the first cohort.

Study-level results: The authors confirmed in vitro that a few CMV-associated chains were specific for CMV antigens. Many donors carried some public TCRs, although rarity characterized most TCR sequences. Listed as cytomegalovirus-associated were 150 or so TCR beta chains.

V lost 4 bases and J 5 bases, leaving 18 bases between the germline ends. Germline values: CDR1 LGHNA, CDR2 YSLEER. CDR3 size: 16 residues. This TCR derives from a woman in her 30s in good health and CMV-seronegative. What was sequenced was PBMCs. The chain links TRBV4-3 to TRBJ2-1; D might be TRBD1 (6 bases). Here the CDR3 DNA reads TGCGCCAGCAGCCCCAGGGGTCAGCGAGGGAACAATGAGCAGTTCTTC. Translating gives CASSPRGQRGNNEQFF.